Listed below are T cell receptor beta chains from one sample, sequenced in a study of response to subunit inactivated influenza vaccine. Via MiXCR, TCRdb re-called the RT-PCR reads, giving one row per CDR3 protein. The data show 500,000 to 600,000 distinct CDR3 sequences, around 11% seen once. The sample also formed part of further work on T cells expressing NK-cell markers.

This specimen consisted of PBMCs from blood, obtained on the day of vaccination. Source of these receptors: a man aged 50 to 59 who received an inactivated influenza vaccine. The CDR3 runs from the conserved cysteine through the conserved F or W. The order of the fields is clone size, D gene, J gene, V gene, CDR3 protein, CDR3 DNA. The D gene is left open where the match is weak. Size is stated for part of the rows, as once, few or many counts, or as a class when the clone is expanded.

few TRBD2 TRBJ2-1 TRBV28 CASSSAPGLAAYNEQFF TGTGCCAGCAGTTCAGCCCCCGGACTAGCGGCCTACAATGAGCAGTTCTTC
many NA TRBJ2-5 TRBV5-1 CASSSHDGGTQYF TGCGCCAGCAGCTCCCATGATGGAGGGACCCAGTACTTC
few TRBD2 TRBJ2-3 TRBV6-1 CASSLPTSGGNTDTQYF TGTGCCAGCAGTCTTCCGACTAGCGGGGGGAACACAGATACGCAGTATTTT
few NA TRBJ2-7 TRBV4-3 CASSQEVLSGAYEQYF TGCGCCAGCAGCCAAGAAGTCCTTTCTGGGGCCTACGAGCAGTACTTC
NA TRBD2 TRBJ2-2 TRBV9 CASSVATSGPKNTGELFF TGTGCCAGCAGCGTAGCAACTAGCGGGCCTAAGAACACCGGGGAGCTGTTTTTT
NA TRBD2 TRBJ2-1 TRBV18 CASSPMPLAGAVEQFF TGTGCCAGCTCACCAATGCCCCTAGCGGGAGCGGTTGAGCAGTTCTTC
NA NA TRBJ2-2 TRBV19 CASSIVVDTGELFF TGTGCCAGTAGTATAGTTGTGGACACCGGGGAGCTGTTTTTT
NA NA TRBJ2-1 TRBV12-3/TRBV12-4 CASSLGSLGRVF TGTGCCAGCAGTTTAGGAAGCCTGGGTCGGGTCTTC
NA NA TRBJ2-7 TRBV2 CASSGLGQQYF TGTGCCAGCAGTGGCCTGGGACAGCAGTACTTC
NA NA TRBJ2-3 TRBV20-1 CSAREGTGSLGTDTQYF TGCAGTGCTAGAGAGGGGACTGGGAGTCTTGGCACAGATACGCAGTATTTT
NA NA TRBJ2-4 TRBV6-2/TRBV6-3 CASSYWGPRDIQYF TGTGCCAGCAGTTACTGGGGCCCGAGGGACATTCAGTACTTC
NA NA TRBJ2-1 TRBV3-1 CASSQISYNEQFF TGTGCCAGCAGCCAGATCTCCTACAATGAGCAGTTCTTC
few NA TRBJ1-2 TRBV6-5 CASSYGGAYGYTF TGTGCCAGCAGTTACGGGGGAGCTTATGGCTACACCTTC
NA NA TRBJ2-1 TRBV3-1 CASSQDLALRDEQFF TGTGCCAGCAGCCAAGACCTAGCGCTTAGGGATGAGCAGTTCTTC
NA NA TRBJ1-5 TRBV10-3 CAISEGVSSGSNQPQHF TGTGCCATCAGTGAGGGGGTAAGTAGTGGAAGCAATCAGCCCCAGCATTTT
NA NA TRBJ2-3 TRBV4-3 CASSQHGRSSTDTQYF TGCGCCAGCAGCCAACACGGGCGCTCTAGCACAGATACGCAGTATTTT
NA NA TRBJ2-5 TRBV10-3 CATTRSQGGKTQYF TGTGCCACCACACGGAGCCAGGGGGGGAAGACCCAGTACTTC
few TRBD1 TRBJ2-1 TRBV11-2 CASSLPKQGTGGAYNEQFF TGTGCCAGCAGCTTACCCAAACAGGGCACAGGGGGCGCCTACAATGAGCAGTTCTTC